Presented here are 31 T cell receptor beta chains from one specimen sequenced in a study of long-term antiretroviral therapy in people with HIV. Sequencing relied on immunoSEQ assay v3.0, run at survey level. Repertoires were generated with immunoSEQ multiplex PCR, while TCRdb's copy carries only in-frame clones and drops some. Here the sample spans around 30,000 clones, 85% being singletons. Sequences were derived from unsorted PBMCs, sampled 2.3 years after starting antiretroviral therapy. The receptors come from a man aged 35 to 55 with HIV.

The CDR3 here is CASSLFQGDLNTEAFF. In DNA, the CDR3 is TGCGCCAGCAGCTTGTTTCAGGGGGATTTGAACACTGAAGCTTTCTTT. V is TRBV5-1 and J is TRBJ1-1; 7 nucleotides match TRBD1. Unmatched junction bases numbered 6, after V lost 1 base and J lost 0 bases. The germline V gene has CDR1 SGHRS and CDR2 YFSETQ. The CDR3 loop spans 16 amino acids.

J is TRBJ2-3 and V is TRBV10-3, with 8 nucleotides matching TRBD1. The CDR3 extends over 17 amino acids. Germline V lookup: CDR1 ENHRY, CDR2 SYGVKD. The trim removed 4 bases at V and 2 bases at J, leaving 11 bases unmatched. Written as DNA, the CDR3 is TGTGCCATCAGTGCTCTGAGTCCGGGACAGGCCACAGATACGCAGTATTTT. Its translation: CAISALSPGQATDTQYF.

This chain joins TRBV10-1 and TRBJ2-3; 9 bases line up with TRBD1. The CDR3 spans 16 residues. Losses at the gene ends were 6 bases for V and 1 base for J; bases not matched to a gene: 8. Germline V gives CDR1 WNHNN, CDR2 SYGVQD (reference sequence). CDR3 loop: CASSPIRDRGTDTQYF. CDR3 DNA: TGCGCCAGCAGCCCCATCCGGGACAGGGGCACAGATACGCAGTATTTT.

The rearrangement uses TRBV4-1 and TRBJ2-1; D remains ambiguous. Trimming took off 2 bases at V and 3 bases at J, with 5 bases between the two ends. The CDR3 consists of 13 residues. Germline V gene sequence: CDR1 MGHRA, CDR2 YSYEKL. CDR3 bases: TGCGCCAGCAGCCAATACAACTACAATGAGCAGTTCTTC. Its protein product is CASSQYNYNEQFF.

The chain links TRBV28 to TRBJ1-5; D not resolved. V lost 1 base, J lost 4 bases, and 8 bases lay in between. The CDR3 loop spans 14 amino acids. Germline assignment: CDR1 MDHEN and CDR2 SYDVKM. The CDR3 sequence: CASSLSVTNQPQHF. DNA for the CDR3: TGTGCCAGCAGTTTATCGGTCACAAATCAGCCCCAGCATTTT.

The chain joins TRBV13 to TRBJ2-1; 10 positions match TRBD1. Unmatched junction bases numbered 12, after V lost 5 bases and J lost 8 bases. Looked up from germline, CDR1 is PRHDT and CDR2 is FYEKMQ (reference sequence). The CDR3 runs to 16 residues. Written as DNA, the CDR3 is TGTGCCAGCAGCGTAAATCCGGGACAGGGGTCCCATGAGCAGTTCTTC. It yields the protein CASSVNPGQGSHEQFF.

This chain connects TRBV7-6 to TRBJ2-7; tentative D call: TRBD1 (6 bases). Germline CDR1 and CDR2: SGHVS and FNYEAQ. This CDR3 has 15 residues. The ends were cut back, 1 base at V and 2 bases at J, with 12 bases in the middle. Here the CDR3 reads CASSLGPGEPYEQYF. CDR3 bases: TGTGCCAGCAGCTTAGGTCCAGGGGAACCCTACGAGCAGTACTTC.

CDR3 region: CASSVKFPRQGSLEQYF. The CDR3 DNA reads as TGTGCCAGCAGCGTAAAATTCCCCCGACAGGGGTCTCTAGAGCAGTACTTC. V is TRBV7-2 and J is TRBJ2-7; 8 nucleotides align to TRBD1. The CDR3 loop spans 17 amino acids. J was trimmed by 7 bases and V by 5 bases; bases with no gene match: 19. Germline loops: CDR1 SGHTA, CDR2 FQGNSA.

This chain uses TRBV7-8 with TRBJ2-3; D might be TRBD1 (6 bases). Germline assignment: CDR1 SGHVS and CDR2 FQNEAQ. The V end lost 5 bases, the J end lost 0 bases, and 9 bases lay between the germline ends. There are 14 residues in the CDR3. CDR3: CASSLTGSTDTQYF. The CDR3 region has the DNA TGTGCCAGCAGCCTGACAGGTAGCACAGATACGCAGTATTTT.

This clone was detected only once. The rearrangement links TRBV5-6 to TRBJ2-1; the match to TRBD1 covers 9 bases. V gave up 4 bases and J gave up 8 bases; unmatched junction bases: 4. CDR1 SGHDT and CDR2 YYEEEE come from the germline V gene. The CDR3 has 13 amino acids. The CDR3: CASSKRQGDEQFF. CDR3 nucleotides: TGTGCCAGCAGCAAAAGACAGGGGGATGAGCAGTTCTTC.

With regard to this clone: At one of its ends the junction is not consistent with the germline gene, which may arise from a read error. CDR3 protein: CASSSFGGVSYKQYF. The CDR3 nucleotides read TGTGCCAGCAGTTCTTTCGGGGGGGTCAGCTACAAGCAGTACTTC. V and J are TRBV27 and TRBJ2-7; 8 bases are shared with TRBD2. Germline loops: CDR1 MNHEY, CDR2 SMNVEV (reference sequence). CDR3 length: 15 amino acids.

The V gene is TRBV2, the J gene TRBJ1-5, with D hard to call. Trimming removed 6 bases from V and 5 bases from J, with 14 bases in between. In germline, CDR1 is SNHLY, CDR2 FYNNEI. CDR3 length: 14 residues. The CDR3 DNA is TGTGCCAGCAGACCCTTCGAGGCGGATCAGCCCCAGCATTTT. Its protein product is CASRPFEADQPQHF.

The chain carries TRBV5-6 and TRBJ1-5; 9 bases align to TRBD1. The CDR3 is made up of 16 amino acids. From germline, CDR1 is SGHDT and CDR2 YYEEEE. J lost 4 bases, V lost 3 bases, and 8 bases had no gene match. The CDR3 coding sequence is TGTGCCAGCAGCTCTACCGACAGGGGGGGAAATCAGCCCCAGCATTTT. It is translated as CASSSTDRGGNQPQHF.

This rearrangement joins TRBV19 to TRBJ2-6; possibly TRBD1 for D (5 bases). The germline CDR1 and CDR2 sequences are LNHDA and SQIVND (reference sequence). The V and J ends lost 3 bases and 9 bases respectively, with 24 bases between them. The CDR3 length is 18 residues. CDR3 bases: TGTGCCAGTAGTATGATGGGTGGGGCTTTTCGTCCAGGCAACGTCCTGACTTTC. Translated: CASSMMGGAFRPGNVLTF.

J is TRBJ1-1 and V is TRBV9; D gene ambiguous. Per germline, CDR1 SGDLS and CDR2 YYNGEE. Trimming pared 3 bases from V and 0 bases from J, leaving 12 bases between. The CDR3 sequence is 15 residues long. The CDR3 here is CASSEQLLMNTEAFF. CDR3 in DNA: TGTGCCAGCAGCGAGCAGCTACTAATGAACACTGAAGCTTTCTTT.

This chain connects TRBV4-1 to TRBJ2-1, with TRBD2 matching over 9 bases. Losses at the gene ends were 2 bases for V and 7 bases for J; bases not matched to a gene: 3. The CDR3 is 14 amino acids. Looked up from germline, CDR1 is MGHRA and CDR2 is YSYEKL. This CDR3 reads CASSQRLAGNEQFF. The CDR3 DNA sequence: TGCGCCAGCAGCCAAAGGCTAGCGGGGAATGAGCAGTTCTTC.

The V call is TRBV27, the J call TRBJ2-6; D may be TRBD2 (5 bases). Germline V lookup: CDR1 MNHEY, CDR2 SMNVEV (reference sequence). The V end lost 3 bases, the J end lost 1 base, and 7 bases lay between the germline ends. The CDR3 runs 15 residues. The CDR3 reads CASSLRASGANVLTF. The CDR3 nucleotides read TGTGCCAGCAGTTTGAGGGCATCTGGGGCCAACGTCCTGACTTTC.

The genes are TRBV18 and TRBJ2-1; D might be TRBD2 (6 bases). The CDR3 runs 15 residues. The V and J ends lost 3 bases and 3 bases respectively, with 12 bases between them. CDR1 is KGHSH, CDR2 LQKENI, per germline. The CDR3 protein is CASSPRVEGYNEQFF. In DNA form, the CDR3 reads TGTGCCAGCTCACCCCGGGTGGAGGGCTACAATGAGCAGTTCTTC.

The V and J genes are TRBV6-1 and TRBJ1-2; D not resolved. Trimming stripped 1 base from V and 8 bases from J, with 14 bases between. CDR3 length: 14 residues. Germline V gene lookup returns CDR1 MNHNS and CDR2 SASEGT. In DNA form, the CDR3 reads TGTGCCAGCAGTGAAGGTCGCCCGAGGTCGGGCTACACCTTC. Its translation: CASSEGRPRSGYTF.

The chain uses TRBV4-1 and TRBJ1-2; maybe TRBD1 (5 bases). V was trimmed by 1 base and J by 4 bases, leaving 16 bases between them. Looked up from germline, CDR1 is MGHRA and CDR2 is YSYEKL. The CDR3 is 16 amino acids. CDR3 nucleotide sequence: TGCGCCAGCAGCCAAGCTCAGGGACCCCCCGGCTATGGCTACACCTTC. It specifies CASSQAQGPPGYGYTF.

J is TRBJ1-1 and V is TRBV7-3; tentative D call: TRBD1 (6 bases). This CDR3 spans 13 amino acids. Looked up from germline, CDR1 is SGHTA and CDR2 is FQGTGA. Trimming stripped 2 bases from V and 5 bases from J, with 9 bases between. Written as DNA, the CDR3 is TGTGCCAGCAGCTTAGGGCAGGGGACTGAAGCTTTCTTT. This encodes CASSLGQGTEAFF.

This chain links TRBV30 with TRBJ1-2, with D maybe TRBD1 (6 bases). V was cut by 3 bases and J by 4 bases, with 9 bases left in between. This CDR3 is 12 amino acids long. Germline values: CDR1 GTSNPN, CDR2 SVGIG (reference sequence). The CDR3 DNA reads TGTGCCTGGAGGGGGACAACCTATGGCTACACCTTC. Amino acids: CAWRGTTYGYTF.

The chain carries TRBV11-2 and TRBJ1-3; D is unresolved. V gave up 5 bases and J gave up 6 bases, with 11 bases separating them. This CDR3 is 13 amino acids long. Germline V gene lookup returns CDR1 SGHAT and CDR2 FQNNGV. The CDR3 loop reads CASSITQINTIYF. CDR3 sequence (DNA): TGTGCCAGCAGCATCACTCAGATAAACACCATATATTTT.

V gene TRBV30 combines with J gene TRBJ1-5, with TRBD1 matching over 10 bases. With 1 base clipped from V and 4 bases from J, the junction kept 1 base outside the gene matches. This CDR3 region has 14 residues. Per the germline V gene, CDR1 is GTSNPN and CDR2 is SVGIG (reference sequence). As DNA, the CDR3 is TGTGCCTGGAGTGGGGGACAGGGGAATCAGCCCCAGCATTTT. Its translation: CAWSGGQGNQPQHF.

This clone was found a few times. The chain links TRBV6-5 to TRBJ1-2, with TRBD1 matching over 11 bases. The germline gives CDR1 MNHEY, CDR2 SVGAGI. There are 14 residues in the CDR3. Germline trimming cut 6 bases from V and 8 bases from J; bases unmatched to any gene: 8. The CDR3 loop is CASSLGQGAKGYTF. In DNA form, the CDR3 reads TGTGCCAGCAGCCTCGGACAGGGGGCGAAGGGCTACACCTTC.

The V gene is TRBV28, the J gene TRBJ1-1, with a possible D match to TRBD1 (5 bases). Germline lookup yields CDR1 MDHEN and CDR2 SYDVKM. The CDR3 has 13 amino acids. Trimming shortened V by 8 bases and J by 6 bases, and 16 bases separated the two germline ends. The chain's CDR3 is CASALIGVAEAFF. The CDR3 nucleotides read TGTGCCAGCGCCCTCATAGGGGTTGCTGAAGCTTTCTTT.

The chain uses TRBV12-2 and TRBJ2-7; the listed D gene, TRBD2, was not tested against the DNA. TRBV12-2 constitutes a pseudogene. The CDR3 extends over 17 amino acids. CDR3 amino acids: CASRPVREVKIAYEQYF. The CDR3 DNA reads TGTGCAAGTCGACCCGTACGGGAAGTAAAGATAGCCTACGAGCAGTACTTC.

A single count supports this clone. J is TRBJ2-3 and V is TRBV27, with 12 bases fitting TRBD2. Germline-derived CDR1 and CDR2 are MNHEY and SMNVEV (reference sequence). V was clipped by 3 bases and J by 4 bases; unmatched bases: 5. CDR3 length: 16 amino acids. The CDR3 DNA reads TGTGCCAGCAGTTTCCTAGCGGGAGGGCCGTCAGATACGCAGTATTTT. Protein: CASSFLAGGPSDTQYF.

The chain couples TRBV25-1 to TRBJ1-2, with 9 bases aligning to TRBD1. V lost 8 bases to trimming and J lost 1 base; unmatched junction nucleotides: 8. Germline-derived CDR1 and CDR2 are MGHDK and SYGVNS. The CDR3 is 15 amino acids. In nucleotides, the CDR3 is TGTGCCAGCGGACCACGGACAGGGGTTAACTATGGCTACACCTTC. Protein product: CASGPRTGVNYGYTF.

The CDR3 nucleotides read TGCGCCAGCAGCTTGGGCCAGGGTGGGAGCTATGGCTACACCTTC. Translating it yields CASSLGQGGSYGYTF. J is TRBJ1-2 and V is TRBV5-1; a possible D gene is TRBD1 (5 bases). There are 15 residues in the CDR3. Germline CDR1 SGHRS, CDR2 YFSETQ. V was trimmed by 0 bases and J by 4 bases, leaving 13 bases between them.

This chain uses TRBV7-8 with TRBJ1-4, with unresolved D. V lost 2 bases and J 12 bases, leaving 16 bases between the germline ends. The CDR3 runs to 14 residues. Germline V lookup: CDR1 SGHVS, CDR2 FQNEAQ. As DNA, the CDR3 is TGTGCCAGCAGCTTAAGGCAGAACATGAAGGAACTGTTTTTT. Residues: CASSLRQNMKELFF.